Described below is a single T cell receptor (beta chain) sequence and its context. This sample is part of a study of patients and donors after allogeneic stem cell transplantation. TCRdb passed the RT-PCR reads through MiXCR, listing each CDR3 protein once. The repertoire holds about 150,000 distinct CDR3 sequences, with roughly two fifths as singletons. This receptor was identified in a human donor who was either an allogeneic HSCT recipient or a stem cell or donor lymphocyte infusion donor (not recorded which). It is not recorded whose cells these are; they may come from a transplant donor. Sequencing was performed on blood, either unsorted or a sorted T cell fraction (not recorded which).

CDR3 sequence reads: CATSEALRGRGETQYF. In nucleotides, the CDR3 is TGTGCCACCAGTGAGGCCCTCAGGGGGCGGGGAGAGACCCAGTACTTC. The rearrangement uses TRBV24-1 and TRBJ2-5; 8 bases are a match to TRBD1. V dropped 4 bases and J dropped 4; count of bases not matched to a gene: 10. Germline V gives CDR1 KGHDR, CDR2 SFDVKD. The CDR3 is 16 amino acids.